The 21 T cell receptor beta chains below were found in one sample sequenced in a study of T cell changes during pregnancy in multiple sclerosis. Method: immunoSEQ multiplex PCR; TCRdb's copy keeps in-frame clones and lacks some. The sample lists about 120,000 clones; under 95% were seen once. The sample here was peripheral blood, taken before pregnancy. The receptors come from a female donor with multiple sclerosis, enrolled in a pregnancy study.

The rearrangement joins TRBV6-1 to TRBJ1-5, with TRBD1 matching over 7 bases. The ends lost 6 bases at V and 3 bases at J; junction bases unmatched: 2. The CDR3 covers 13 residues. Per germline, CDR1 MNHNS and CDR2 SASEGT. CDR3 sequence: CASSDRDNQPQHF. In nucleotides, the CDR3 is TGTGCCAGCAGCGACAGGGACAATCAGCCCCAGCATTTT.

This chain uses TRBV9 with TRBJ2-1; the D gene is possibly TRBD2 (5 bases). The length of the CDR3 is 16 residues. CDR1 SGDLS and CDR2 YYNGEE come from the germline V gene. Between the trimmed V and J ends, which lost 0 bases and 6 bases, there was a span of 16 bases. CDR3: CASSVASLVGGNEQFF. DNA of the CDR3: TGTGCCAGCAGCGTAGCTTCACTAGTCGGCGGCAATGAGCAGTTCTTC.

This chain connects TRBV7-3 to TRBJ1-1; no clear D. This CDR3 region has 14 residues. The germline V and J ends were trimmed by 1 base and 4 bases, with 10 bases remaining between them. Germline CDR1 SGHTA, CDR2 FQGTGA. The CDR3 here is CASSLMSPGTEAFF. In nucleotides, the CDR3 is TGTGCCAGCAGCTTAATGAGTCCCGGCACTGAAGCTTTCTTT.

The rearrangement joins TRBV5-5 to TRBJ2-5; 12 positions match TRBD1. V lost 3 bases and J lost 4; bases outside the gene matches: 10. The CDR3 spans 17 residues. Germline lookup yields CDR1 SGHKS and CDR2 YYEKEE (reference sequence). CDR3: CASSWQPGQGARETQYF. The DNA of the CDR3 is TGTGCCAGCAGCTGGCAGCCGGGACAGGGGGCTCGAGAGACCCAGTACTTC.

This clone was recorded once. The chain joins TRBV18 to TRBJ2-2; TRBD1 or TRBD2 may be the D gene (6 bases each). Looked up from germline, CDR1 is KGHSH and CDR2 is LQKENI. The V end was cut by 5 bases, the J end by 5 bases, with 15 bases between. The CDR3 is 15 residues long. CDR3 DNA sequence: TGTGCCAGCTCATCACAGGGTGCGGGGACCGGGGAGCTGTTTTTT. This translates into CASSSQGAGTGELFF.

V gene TRBV5-6 combines with J gene TRBJ1-2; unclear D gene. This CDR3 region has 14 residues. Trimming removed 0 bases from V and 4 bases from J, with 10 bases in between. Germline V gene data show CDR1 as SGHDT and CDR2 as YYEEEE. The CDR3, as DNA: TGTGCCAGCAGCTTGGGAGTATTCTTCTATGGCTACACCTTC. Translation gives CASSLGVFFYGYTF.

This clone was observed a few times. The chain couples TRBV10-3 to TRBJ1-2, with D tentatively TRBD1 (6 bases). With 0 bases removed from V and 8 bases from J, the gap between germline ends came to 10 bases. The CDR3 is 13 amino acids. Germline assignment: CDR1 ENHRY and CDR2 SYGVKD. The CDR3 is CAISESTGIGYTF. The CDR3 DNA follows: TGTGCCATCAGTGAGTCAACAGGGATCGGCTACACCTTC.

The CDR3 DNA sequence: TGTGCCAGCAGCTTTAGTGGGCCAAACTATGGCTACACCTTC. Amino acid sequence: CASSFSGPNYGYTF. The chain couples TRBV7-9 to TRBJ1-2; D unresolved. CDR3 length: 14 residues. Deletions cut 3 bases from V and 2 bases from J, with 10 bases between. Germline-derived CDR1 and CDR2 are SEHNR and FQNEAQ (reference sequence).

This clone was detected only once. The genes are TRBV5-4 and TRBJ1-4; TRBD1 aligns across 7 bases. The CDR3 has 15 residues. Per the germline V gene, CDR1 is SGHNT and CDR2 is YYREEE (reference sequence). V shed 4 bases and J 7 bases; nucleotides not matched to a gene: 10. The CDR3 DNA reads TGTGCCAGCAGCCCGACAGGGAACGACGGTGAAAAACTGTTTTTT. Amino acid sequence: CASSPTGNDGEKLFF.

The V gene is TRBV9, the J gene TRBJ1-4; 10 bases are shared with TRBD1. With V trimmed by 4 bases and J by 11 bases, 8 bases remained unmatched. CDR1 is SGDLS, CDR2 YYNGEE, per germline. The CDR3 extends over 14 amino acids. CDR3 protein: CASSTRQGAWKLFF. CDR3 coding DNA: TGTGCCAGCAGCACCCGACAGGGGGCGTGGAAACTGTTTTTT.

This clone is a singleton in its sample. V usage is TRBV28 and J usage is TRBJ1-5; D is undetermined. Germline CDR1 reads MDHEN; CDR2 reads SYDVKM. The V and J ends lost 2 bases and 3 bases respectively, with 8 bases between them. This CDR3 is built from 14 residues. In DNA, the CDR3 is TGTGCCAGCAGTTTAGCGGGGTCCAATCAGCCCCAGCATTTT. Translated: CASSLAGSNQPQHF.

The CDR3 region is CASSLSAGLYTQYF. CDR3 coding DNA: TGTGCCAGCAGTTTATCGGCAGGTCTATATACGCAGTATTTT. The J gene is TRBJ2-3, the V gene TRBV27, with unresolved D. Trimming pared 0 bases from V and 7 bases from J, leaving 11 bases between. CDR3 size: 14 residues. Germline V gene lookup returns CDR1 MNHEY and CDR2 SMNVEV (reference sequence).

The gene calls are TRBV19 and TRBJ2-5; a possible D gene is TRBD1 (6 bases). Looked up from germline, CDR1 is LNHDA and CDR2 is SQIVND (reference sequence). This CDR3 has 13 residues. The CDR3 protein is CATQQGPGETQYF. The CDR3 coding sequence is TGTGCTACACAGCAGGGGCCCGGGGAGACCCAGTACTTC. Full variable domain (outside the CDR3, taken from reference TRBV19 and TRBJ2-5): DGGITQSPKYLFRKEGQNVTLSCEQNLNHDAMYWYRQDPGQGLRLIYYSQIVNDFQKGDIAEGYSVSREKKESFPLTVTSAQKNPTAFYLCATQQGPGETQYFGPGTRLLVL.

The V and J genes are TRBV28 and TRBJ1-4; tentatively, D is TRBD1 (5 bases). The CDR3 is 16 amino acids. The V and J ends lost 6 bases and 0 bases respectively, with 14 bases between them. Looked up from germline, CDR1 is MDHEN and CDR2 is SYDVKM. Here the CDR3 reads CASSPDSLATNEKLFF. CDR3 coding DNA: TGTGCCAGCAGCCCAGACAGCCTTGCAACTAATGAAAAACTGTTTTTT.

Of note for this clone: This same CDR3 is encoded by further DNA sequences in the sample. The chain joins TRBV27 to TRBJ2-7; D may be TRBD1 (6 bases). The CDR3 extends over 16 amino acids. Trimming stripped 3 bases from V and 3 bases from J, with 18 bases between. The germline gives CDR1 MNHEY, CDR2 SMNVEV (reference sequence). The CDR3 is CASSLDRTAIFYEQYF. In nucleotides, the CDR3 is TGTGCCAGCAGTTTGGACCGGACAGCAATCTTCTACGAGCAGTACTTC.

The chain uses TRBV6-6 and TRBJ1-5, with 8 bases aligning to TRBD1. CDR3 length: 14 amino acids. The V and J ends lost 6 bases and 4 bases, in that order; junction bases with no gene match: 5. Germline V gene sequence: CDR1 MNHNY, CDR2 SVGAGI (reference sequence). CDR3 sequence (DNA): TGTGCCAGCAGCCGGACAGGGACAAATCAGCCCCAGCATTTT. This sequence encodes CASSRTGTNQPQHF.

The J gene is TRBJ2-7, the V gene TRBV19; tentative D call: TRBD2 (5 bases). V was trimmed by 6 bases and J by 6 bases, leaving 21 bases between them. This CDR3 has 15 amino acids. The germline V gene encodes CDR1 LNHDA and CDR2 SQIVND (reference sequence). CDR3 amino acids: CASSAPFGVAGEQYF. For the CDR3, the DNA is TGTGCCAGTAGCGCCCCGTTCGGGGTGGCGGGCGAGCAGTACTTC.

The V gene is TRBV9, the J gene TRBJ2-7; 13 positions agree with TRBD2. Losses at the gene ends were 1 base for V and 5 bases for J; bases not matched to a gene: 3. Germline-derived CDR1 and CDR2 are SGDLS and YYNGEE. There are 15 residues in the CDR3. DNA for the CDR3: TGTGCCAGCAGCGTAACTAGCGGGGGGGCTGACGAGCAGTACTTC. It codes for CASSVTSGGADEQYF.

The gene calls are TRBV18 and TRBJ2-3; 11 positions agree with TRBD1. The CDR3 sequence is 16 residues long. Trimming removed 5 bases from V and 1 base from J; junction bases left unmatched: 5. Germline CDR1 is KGHSH and CDR2 is LQKENI. The CDR3 sequence is CASSAGTGGRTDTQYF. The CDR3 region has the DNA TGTGCCAGCTCAGCGGGGACAGGGGGTCGCACAGATACGCAGTATTTT. Full variable domain (missing parts from reference TRBV18 and TRBJ2-3): NAGVMQNPRHLVRRRGQEARLRCSPMKGHSHVYWYRQLPEEGLKFMVYLQKENIIDESGMPKERFSAEFPKEGPSILRIQQVVRGDSAAYFCASSAGTGGRTDTQYFGPGTRLTVL.

The chain is built from TRBV9 and TRBJ2-3; 7 bases line up with TRBD2. Unmatched junction bases numbered 12, after V lost 5 bases and J lost 6 bases. The germline V gene has CDR1 SGDLS and CDR2 YYNGEE. The CDR3 spans 15 residues. CDR3 sequence (DNA): TGTGCCAGCAGTAGTGCGACAGCGGGGTTGGATACGCAGTATTTT. This gives the protein CASSSATAGLDTQYF.

For this clone: Here the CDR3 omits its conserved ending phenylalanine or tryptophan, so a read error is the likely source. This chain connects TRBV28 to TRBJ2-7; D ambiguous. Germline V gene sequence: CDR1 MDHEN, CDR2 SYDVKM. CDR3 length: 11 residues. Trimming pared 4 bases from V and 4 bases from J, leaving 5 bases between. The chain's CDR3 is CASSSRYEQYL. CDR3 nucleotide sequence: TGTGCCAGCAGTTCTAGATACGAGCAGTACCTC.